The sequence of this T cell receptor beta chain was determined in a study of blood T cell repertoires in COVID-19. Study-wide context: Samples taken during acute and convalescent COVID-19 were collected in the United States, Italy and Spain. Nucleic acid was either cDNA or gDNA, and it came from T cells, B-cell-depleted T cells, or PBMCs.

This clone turned up a few times. The ends lost 2 bases at V and 0 bases at J; junction bases unmatched: 7. The germline V gene has CDR1 MGHRA and CDR2 YSYEKL. CDR3 length equals 17 residues. Original handling: Reference gene primer amplification gave estimated nucleated cell counts. Here immunoSEQ multiplex PCR was the method, and the copy in TCRdb shows in-frame clones only, minus some. D and trimming come from the DNA, and the V and J calls and clone size come from that table. The sample includes approximately 290,000 clones, around 89% of them seen just once. The V call is TRBV4-1, the J call TRBJ2-7; TRBD2 matches 10 bases. The receptor was isolated from a man aged 25 to 40 with acute or convalescent COVID-19. The specimen was peripheral blood. The CDR3 DNA sequence: TGCGCCAGCAGCCAACTCCGACTAGCGGGTGCCTCCTACGAGCAGTACTTC. Protein product: CASSQLRLAGASYEQYF.